The sequence of this T cell receptor (beta chain) was determined in a study of blood T cell repertoires in COVID-19. Data came from immunoSEQ multiplex PCR; TCRdb stores just in-frame clones and leaves some out. The sample records about 320,000 clones, roughly 90% being singletons. There are 15 residues in the CDR3. Germline V gives CDR1 SGHTA, CDR2 FQGNSA. V was shortened by 5 bases and J by 4 bases, with 14 bases between the two germline ends. This chain links TRBV7-2 with TRBJ2-2; a possible D gene is TRBD2 (5 bases). Sequenced sample: PBMCs or T cells enriched from blood (not recorded which). This clonotype was obtained from a man in his sixties who had recovered from COVID-19. This CDR3 is CASSQGREITGELFF. The CDR3 coding sequence is TGTGCCAGCAGCCAAGGTCGGGAAATCACCGGGGAGCTGTTTTTT.